A single sample is the source of the 23 T cell receptor beta chains below, sequenced in a study of blood T cell repertoires in COVID-19. The protocol was immunoSEQ multiplex PCR, while the TCRdb copy is restricted to in-frame clones and leaves out a portion. The data contain around 200,000 clones, around 85% of them singletons. The sample consisted of PBMCs or T cells enriched from blood (not recorded which). All receptors come from a man aged 35 to 55 who had recovered from COVID-19.

This clone was recorded a few times. This chain links TRBV7-2 with TRBJ2-7; 7 nucleotides line up with TRBD1. V lost 1 base to trimming and J lost 4 bases; unmatched junction nucleotides: 10. The CDR3 is 16 residues long. The germline gives CDR1 SGHTA, CDR2 FQGNSA. This chain's CDR3 is CASSLVGGRVLYEQYF. The CDR3 DNA sequence: TGTGCCAGCAGCTTAGTAGGGGGCCGGGTGCTGTACGAGCAGTACTTC.

The chain uses TRBV6-2 or TRBV6-3 and TRBJ2-3; 13 nucleotides agree with TRBD2. Germline loops: CDR1 MNHEY, CDR2 SVGEGT. The CDR3 loop spans 18 amino acids. Unmatched junction bases numbered 9, after V lost 2 bases and J lost 4 bases. The CDR3 bases are TGTGCCAGCAGTTACCCCATTACTAGCGGGGGGGCCCCAGATACGCAGTATTTT. It encodes CASSYPITSGGAPDTQYF.

The chain carries TRBV27 and TRBJ1-2, with no clear D. Trimming took off 5 bases at V and 5 bases at J, with 12 bases between the two ends. Germline-derived CDR1 and CDR2 are MNHEY and SMNVEV (reference sequence). This CDR3 spans 13 amino acids. Here the CDR3 reads CASSLSWRYGYTF. The DNA for the CDR3 is TGTGCCAGCAGTCTCTCATGGAGGTATGGCTACACCTTC.

The rearrangement links TRBV6-2 or TRBV6-3 to TRBJ2-3; D unclear. V gave up 2 bases and J gave up 3 bases, with 3 bases separating them. The germline CDR1 and CDR2 sequences are MNHEY and SVGEGT. The CDR3 contains 12 residues. CDR3 nucleotide sequence: TGTGCCAGCAGTTACGTAACAGATACGCAGTATTTT. It specifies CASSYVTDTQYF.

This sequence joins TRBV24-1 and TRBJ1-1; no clear D gene. The V and J ends lost 9 bases and 5 bases respectively, with 15 bases between them. CDR1 and CDR2 (germline): KGHDR, SFDVKD. The CDR3 runs to 13 residues. The CDR3 DNA reads TGTGCCACCCGACCGGATGGAGGTACTGAAGCTTTCTTT. This codes for CATRPDGGTEAFF.

The J gene is TRBJ2-3, the V gene TRBV5-1, with 16 bases matching TRBD2. The CDR3 is 20 residues long. The V gene end was trimmed by 4 bases and the J gene end by 6 bases; junction bases not matched to a gene: 17. Germline V gives CDR1 SGHRS, CDR2 YFSETQ. CDR3 bases: TGCGCCAGCAGCGAACAACCAGGACGTCCGGGACTAGCGGGAGGGGATACGCAGTATTTT. Encoded protein: CASSEQPGRPGLAGGDTQYF.

This rearrangement joins TRBV5-1 to TRBJ1-1; no definite D call. The V and J ends lost 1 base and 2 bases respectively, with 15 bases between them. The CDR3 consists of 16 residues. Germline assignment: CDR1 SGHRS and CDR2 YFSETQ. The CDR3 DNA sequence: TGCGCCAGCAGCTTGAGGACTCCGCCAGGCAACACTGAAGCTTTCTTT. It specifies CASSLRTPPGNTEAFF.

The CDR3 DNA reads as TGTGCCAGCAGCCCCAGGCAGGATACGCAGTATTTT. Translating it yields CASSPRQDTQYF. V is TRBV27 and J is TRBJ2-3; D not certain. The CDR3 runs 12 residues. V dropped 6 bases and J dropped 6 bases, with 10 bases sitting between them. Germline-derived CDR1 and CDR2 are MNHEY and SMNVEV (reference sequence).

The sample holds one count of this clone. V and J are TRBV30 and TRBJ2-1; D is uncertain. Trimming cost V 0 bases and J 0 bases, with 12 bases left between them. Germline V gene data show CDR1 as GTSNPN and CDR2 as SVGIG (reference sequence). The length of the CDR3 is 16 residues. The CDR3, as DNA: TGTGCCTGGAGTGTTTCAGCGCATAGCTCCTACAATGAGCAGTTCTTC. Translated: CAWSVSAHSSYNEQFF.

This chain connects TRBV3-1 (or the pseudogene TRBV3-2) to TRBJ2-7; TRBD1 matches 9 bases. The CDR3 covers 18 residues. Germline lookup yields CDR1 LGHDT and CDR2 YNNKEL (reference sequence). The V segment lost 3 bases and the J segment 5 bases; nucleotides outside the gene matches: 17. The CDR3 reads CASSQPGQGSRSPNEQYF. CDR3 DNA sequence: TGTGCCAGCAGCCAGCCGGGACAGGGAAGCCGTTCCCCCAACGAGCAGTACTTC.

This clone was picked up one time. The chain links TRBV5-1 to TRBJ2-2, with 7 bases matching TRBD1. With 4 bases clipped from V and 3 bases from J, the junction kept 0 bases outside the gene matches. Per germline, CDR1 SGHRS and CDR2 YFSETQ. This CDR3 spans 13 amino acids. CDR3 amino acids: CASSTGDTGELFF. DNA of the CDR3: TGCGCCAGCAGCACAGGGGACACCGGGGAGCTGTTTTTT.

The rearrangement joins TRBV7-5 to TRBJ1-1; the table's D call TRBD1 went unverified against the DNA. TRBV7-5 is described as a pseudogene. The length of the CDR3 is 14 residues. The CDR3 loop is CARSPGTGPPLAFF. The DNA of the CDR3 is TGTGCCAGAAGTCCCGGGACAGGGCCCCCATTGGCTTTCTTT.

The chain combines TRBV7-3 with TRBJ1-1; 7 bases match TRBD1. CDR1 and CDR2 from the germline V gene are SGHTA and FQGTGA. The CDR3 has 12 residues. Germline trimming cut 2 bases from V and 10 bases from J; bases unmatched to any gene: 4. CDR3 region: CASSLEQGGAFF. In DNA form, the CDR3 reads TGTGCCAGCAGCTTAGAGCAGGGGGGAGCTTTCTTT.

V is TRBV9 and J is TRBJ2-5; TRBD1 matches at 7 bases. The V and J ends lost 0 bases and 5 bases, in that order; junction bases with no gene match: 4. The CDR3 is 14 amino acids. The germline V gene encodes CDR1 SGDLS and CDR2 YYNGEE. This chain's CDR3 is CASSVGQGVETQYF. CDR3 nucleotide sequence: TGTGCCAGCAGCGTAGGACAGGGTGTTGAGACCCAGTACTTC.

The chain links TRBV20-1 to TRBJ1-2, with D perhaps matching TRBD1 (6 bases). The V gene lost 3 bases and the J gene lost 7 bases, with 21 bases spanning the gap. CDR3 length equals 15 residues. Germline lookup yields CDR1 DFQATT and CDR2 SNEGSKA (reference sequence). CDR3 nucleotides: TGCAGTGCTAGTTCGGCAGGGGTTTCATGGGGTGGCTACACCTTC. This gives the protein CSASSAGVSWGGYTF.

The gene calls are TRBV5-6 and TRBJ1-2; 7 nucleotides agree with TRBD1. Per the germline V gene, CDR1 is SGHDT and CDR2 is YYEEEE. This CDR3 region has 16 residues. V dropped 4 bases and J dropped 9; count of bases not matched to a gene: 18. CDR3 amino acids: CASSPRPGQTIFSYTF. CDR3 coding DNA: TGTGCCAGCAGCCCCAGACCGGGACAGACAATTTTTAGCTACACCTTC.

The DNA of the CDR3 is TGCGCCAGCAGCCAAGATCGGGACAGGTACGAGCAGTACTTC. This translates into CASSQDRDRYEQYF. V gene TRBV4-1 combines with J gene TRBJ2-7; 8 bases are shared with TRBD1. Trimming removed 0 bases from V and 4 bases from J; junction bases left unmatched: 2. CDR1 MGHRA and CDR2 YSYEKL come from the germline V gene. The CDR3 sequence is 14 residues long.

This chain uses TRBV29-1 with TRBJ1-2; D is undetermined. This CDR3 is built from 12 residues. CDR1 SQVTM and CDR2 ANQGSEA come from the germline V gene. V was pared by 3 bases and J by 2 bases, with 7 bases between. This CDR3 reads CSVDTGNYGYTF. The CDR3 DNA sequence: TGCAGCGTTGACACGGGAAACTATGGCTACACCTTC.

V is TRBV30 and J is TRBJ2-6; D remains ambiguous. The V and J ends lost 0 bases and 2 bases respectively, with 8 bases between them. Germline V gives CDR1 GTSNPN, CDR2 SVGIG (reference sequence). This CDR3 has 15 residues. The CDR3 DNA reads as TGTGCCTGGAGTGTCTTAGGAGCTGGGGCCAACGTCCTGACTTTC. This translates into CAWSVLGAGANVLTF.

V is TRBV24-1 and J is TRBJ2-2, with TRBD1 matching 11 bases. Germline V gene lookup returns CDR1 KGHDR and CDR2 SFDVKD. Trimming cost V 5 bases and J 3 bases; bases outside gene matches: 13. The CDR3 runs to 19 residues. The CDR3 DNA is TGTGCCACCAGTGTTTCTCCGGGACAGGGGGTAGCGGACACCGGGGAGCTGTTTTTT. Translated, it gives CATSVSPGQGVADTGELFF.

The CDR3 sequence: CASHGGNTIYF. The CDR3 nucleotides are TGTGCCAGCCACGGGGGAAACACCATATATTTT. This chain uses TRBV5-8 with TRBJ1-3; D unclear. The V end was cut by 7 bases, the J end by 4 bases, with 6 bases between. The V gene's germline CDR1 is SGHTS and CDR2 YDEGEE. The CDR3 has 11 residues.

The rearrangement joins TRBV3-1 (or the pseudogene TRBV3-2) to TRBJ2-2; the D gene is possibly TRBD1 (6 bases). This CDR3 has 17 residues. The V end was cut by 2 bases, the J end by 5 bases, with 18 bases between. CDR1 is LGHDT, CDR2 YNNKEL, per germline (reference sequence). This CDR3 is CASSQIPGRGGTGELFF. The CDR3 coding sequence is TGTGCCAGCAGCCAAATTCCGGGCAGGGGTGGTACCGGGGAGCTGTTTTTT.

The chain joins TRBV5-1 to TRBJ2-1, with TRBD1 identical over 10 bases. This CDR3 spans 13 amino acids. Germline trimming cut 5 bases from V and 6 bases from J; bases unmatched to any gene: 2. The V gene's germline CDR1 is SGHRS and CDR2 YFSETQ. This CDR3 reads CASSRTGGNEQFF. CDR3 nucleotides: TGCGCCAGCAGTAGGACAGGGGGCAATGAGCAGTTCTTC.